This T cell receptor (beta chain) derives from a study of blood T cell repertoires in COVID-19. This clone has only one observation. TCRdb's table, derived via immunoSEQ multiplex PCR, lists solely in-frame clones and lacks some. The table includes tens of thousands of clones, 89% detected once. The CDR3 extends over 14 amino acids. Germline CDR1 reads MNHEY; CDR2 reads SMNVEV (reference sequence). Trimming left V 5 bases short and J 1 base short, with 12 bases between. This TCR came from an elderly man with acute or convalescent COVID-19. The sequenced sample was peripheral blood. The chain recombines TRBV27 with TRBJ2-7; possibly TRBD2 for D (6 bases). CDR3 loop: CASSGGTVSYEQYF. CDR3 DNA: TGTGCCAGCAGTGGGGGGACCGTATCCTACGAGCAGTACTTC.